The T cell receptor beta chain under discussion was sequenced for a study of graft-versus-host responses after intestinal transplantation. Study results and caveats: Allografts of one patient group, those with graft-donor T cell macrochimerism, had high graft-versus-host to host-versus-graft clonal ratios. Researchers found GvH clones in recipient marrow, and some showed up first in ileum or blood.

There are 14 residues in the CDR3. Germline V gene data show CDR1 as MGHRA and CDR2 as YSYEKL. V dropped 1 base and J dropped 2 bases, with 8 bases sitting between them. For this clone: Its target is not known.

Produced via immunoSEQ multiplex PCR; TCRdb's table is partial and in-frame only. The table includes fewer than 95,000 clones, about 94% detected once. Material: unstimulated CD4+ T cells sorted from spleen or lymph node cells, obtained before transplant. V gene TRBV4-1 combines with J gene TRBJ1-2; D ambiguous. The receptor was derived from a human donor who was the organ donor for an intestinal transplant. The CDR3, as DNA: TGCGCCAGCAGCCAAGCGACGGACAACTATGGCTACACCTTC. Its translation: CASSQATDNYGYTF.